This T cell receptor (beta chain) is drawn from a study of blood T cells in healthy people across ages. Next came a second PCR, run for roughly 6 to 11 cycles, which used a sample-barcoded 5' primer along with a J-beta primer mix. TCRdb processed the 5' RACE reads anew with MiXCR; each CDR3 protein has one entry. Seen here are some 920,000 distinct CDR3 sequences, around 54% observed once, and the top ten hold about a fifth. The CDR3 is made up of 13 amino acids. Trimming cost V 5 bases and J 0 bases, with 8 bases left between them. The germline CDR1 and CDR2 sequences are DFQATT and SNEGSKA (reference sequence). A few counts support this clonotype. Russia was home to the donors, healthy Caucasian individuals aged 6 to 90.

The TCR was taken from a woman aged 55-69 years in good health. The chain links TRBV20-1 to TRBJ2-1; D possibly corresponds to TRBD2 (5 bases). Sequenced sample: blood. The CDR3 DNA reads TGCAGTGCTCTAGCCTCCTCCTACAATGAGCAGTTCTTC. This gives the protein CSALASSYNEQFF.